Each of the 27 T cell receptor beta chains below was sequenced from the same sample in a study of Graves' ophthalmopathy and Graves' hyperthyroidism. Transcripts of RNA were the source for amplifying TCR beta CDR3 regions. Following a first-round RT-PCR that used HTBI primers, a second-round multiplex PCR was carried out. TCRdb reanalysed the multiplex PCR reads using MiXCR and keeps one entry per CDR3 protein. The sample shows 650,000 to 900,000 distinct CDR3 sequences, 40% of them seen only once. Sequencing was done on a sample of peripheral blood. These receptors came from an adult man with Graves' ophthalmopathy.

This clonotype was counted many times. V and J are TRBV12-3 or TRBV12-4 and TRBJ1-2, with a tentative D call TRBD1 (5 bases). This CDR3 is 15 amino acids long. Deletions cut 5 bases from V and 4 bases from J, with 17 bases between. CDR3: CASSPGLDGAYGYTF. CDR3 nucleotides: TGTGCCAGCAGTCCTGGCCTCGACGGGGCCTATGGCTACACCTTC.

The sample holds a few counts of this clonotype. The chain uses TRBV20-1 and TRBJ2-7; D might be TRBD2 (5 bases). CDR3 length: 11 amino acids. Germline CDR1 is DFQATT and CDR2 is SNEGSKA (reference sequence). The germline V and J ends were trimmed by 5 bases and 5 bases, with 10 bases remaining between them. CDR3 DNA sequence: TGCAGTGCTCGGGGTAACAACGAGCAGTACTTC. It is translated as CSARGNNEQYF.

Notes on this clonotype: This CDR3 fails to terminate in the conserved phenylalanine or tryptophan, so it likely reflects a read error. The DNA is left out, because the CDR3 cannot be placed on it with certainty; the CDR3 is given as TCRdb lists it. CDR3 loop: CAISRLAGGLDT. The chain couples TRBV10-3 to TRBJ2-5; the DNA was not compared with TRBD2, the D call given in the table. Germline CDR1 ENHRY, CDR2 SYGVKD. The length of the CDR3 is 12 amino acids, counting both ends.

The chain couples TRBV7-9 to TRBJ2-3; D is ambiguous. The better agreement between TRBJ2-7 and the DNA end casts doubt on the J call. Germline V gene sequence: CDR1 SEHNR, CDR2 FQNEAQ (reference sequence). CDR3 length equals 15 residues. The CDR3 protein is CASSLVGRSTDTQYF. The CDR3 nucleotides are TGTGCCAGCAGCTTAGTCGGCCGCAGCACAGATACGCAGTACTTC.

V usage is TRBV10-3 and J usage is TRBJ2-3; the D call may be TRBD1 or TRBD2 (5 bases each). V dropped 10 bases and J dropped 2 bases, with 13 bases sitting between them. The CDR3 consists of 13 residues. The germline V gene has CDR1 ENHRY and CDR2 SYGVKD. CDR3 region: CATTWGYTDTQYF. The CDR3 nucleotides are TGTGCCACCACTTGGGGGTACACAGATACGCAGTATTTT.

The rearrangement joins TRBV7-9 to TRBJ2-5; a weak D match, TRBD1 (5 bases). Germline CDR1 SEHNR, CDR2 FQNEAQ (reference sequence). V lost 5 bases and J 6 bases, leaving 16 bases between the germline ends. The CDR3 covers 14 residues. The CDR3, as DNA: TGTGCCAGCAGCACTGGAAAGGGGATGAAGACCCAGTACTTC. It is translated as CASSTGKGMKTQYF.

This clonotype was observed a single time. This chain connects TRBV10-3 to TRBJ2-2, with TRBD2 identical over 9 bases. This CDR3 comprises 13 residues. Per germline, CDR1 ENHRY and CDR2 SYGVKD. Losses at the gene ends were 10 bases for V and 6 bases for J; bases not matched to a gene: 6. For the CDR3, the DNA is TGTGCCAGCGCTTTAGCGGGAGCCGGGGAGCTGTTTTTT. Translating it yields CASALAGAGELFF.

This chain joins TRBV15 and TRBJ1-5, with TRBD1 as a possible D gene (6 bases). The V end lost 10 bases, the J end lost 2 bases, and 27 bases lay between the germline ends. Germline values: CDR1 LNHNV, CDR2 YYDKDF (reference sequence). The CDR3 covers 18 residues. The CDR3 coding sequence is TGTGCCAACAGTCTAACCCCCGGGTCAGGGGCAGGCAATCAGCCCCAGCATTTT. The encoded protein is CANSLTPGSGAGNQPQHF. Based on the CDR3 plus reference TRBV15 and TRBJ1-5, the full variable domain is DAMVIQNPRYQVTQFGKPVTLSCSQTLNHNVMYWYQQKSSQAPKLLFHYYDKDFNNEADTPDNFQSRRPNTSFCFLDIRSPGLGDTAMYLCANSLTPGSGAGNQPQHFGDGTRLSIL.

The CDR3 is CASSLGGRDSNSPLHF. CDR3 sequence (DNA): TGTGCCAGCAGCCTTGGGGGCCGGGACAGTAATTCACCCCTCCACTTT. The chain carries TRBV2 and TRBJ1-6; 7 nucleotides line up with TRBD1. The CDR3 is 16 amino acids. The junction had 11 bases not matched to a gene; V was cut back by 6 bases and J by 6 bases. Germline assignment: CDR1 SNHLY and CDR2 FYNNEI.

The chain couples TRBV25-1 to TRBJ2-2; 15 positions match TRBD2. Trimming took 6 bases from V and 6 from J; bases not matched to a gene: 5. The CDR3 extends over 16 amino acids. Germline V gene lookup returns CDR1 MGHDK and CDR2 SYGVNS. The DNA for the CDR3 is TGTGCCAGCAGCTTGGGACTAGCGGGGGGTTCCGGGGAGCTGTTTTTT. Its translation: CASSLGLAGGSGELFF.

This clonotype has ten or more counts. The CDR3 reads CAISDRGPRYGYTF. CDR3 in DNA: TGTGCCATCAGTGACAGGGGGCCGCGGTATGGCTACACCTTC. The rearrangement joins TRBV10-3 to TRBJ1-2; 8 nucleotides line up with TRBD1. The CDR3 has 14 residues. V shed 3 bases and J 5 bases; nucleotides not matched to a gene: 5. The germline V gene encodes CDR1 ENHRY and CDR2 SYGVKD.

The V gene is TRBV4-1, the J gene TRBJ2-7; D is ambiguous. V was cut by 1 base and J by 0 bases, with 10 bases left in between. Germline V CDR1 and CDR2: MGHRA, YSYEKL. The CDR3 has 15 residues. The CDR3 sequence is CASSQGTVGSYEQYF. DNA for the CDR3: TGCGCCAGCAGCCAAGGGACGGTCGGCTCCTACGAGCAGTACTTC.

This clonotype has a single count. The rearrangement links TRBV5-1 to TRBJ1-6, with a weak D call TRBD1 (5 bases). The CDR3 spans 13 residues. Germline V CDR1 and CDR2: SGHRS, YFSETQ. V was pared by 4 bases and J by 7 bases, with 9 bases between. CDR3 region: CASSGGNNSPLHF. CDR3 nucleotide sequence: TGCGCCAGCAGCGGGGGGAACAATTCACCCCTCCACTTT.

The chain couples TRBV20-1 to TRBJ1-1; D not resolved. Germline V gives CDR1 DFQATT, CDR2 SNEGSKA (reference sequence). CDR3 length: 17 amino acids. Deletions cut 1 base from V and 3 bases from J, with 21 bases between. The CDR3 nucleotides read TGCAGTGCTAGAGGCAGACTGGGATCGTATGGCTACACTGAAGCTTTCTTT. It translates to CSARGRLGSYGYTEAFF.

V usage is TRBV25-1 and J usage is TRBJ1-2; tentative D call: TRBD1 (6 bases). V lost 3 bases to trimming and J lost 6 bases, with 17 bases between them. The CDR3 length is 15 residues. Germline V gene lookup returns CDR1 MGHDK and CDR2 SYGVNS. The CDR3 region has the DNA TGTGCCAGCAGTGAGAAGGGGGGGGAAATTGATGGCTACACCTTC. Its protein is CASSEKGGEIDGYTF.

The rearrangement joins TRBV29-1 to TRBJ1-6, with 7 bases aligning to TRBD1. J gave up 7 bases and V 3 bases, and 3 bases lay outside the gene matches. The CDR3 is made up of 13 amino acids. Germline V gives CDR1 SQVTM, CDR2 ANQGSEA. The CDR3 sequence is CSVELGQNSPLHF. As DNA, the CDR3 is TGCAGCGTTGAGTTGGGACAGAATTCACCCCTCCACTTT.

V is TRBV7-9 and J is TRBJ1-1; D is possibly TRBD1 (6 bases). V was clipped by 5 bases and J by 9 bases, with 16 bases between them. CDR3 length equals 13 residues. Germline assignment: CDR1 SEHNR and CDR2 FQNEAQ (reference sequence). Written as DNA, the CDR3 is TGTGCCAGCAGCCCTGCGGTCGACAGGAAAGCTTTCTTT. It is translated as CASSPAVDRKAFF. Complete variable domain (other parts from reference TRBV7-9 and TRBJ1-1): DTGVSQNPRHKITKRGQNVTFRCDPISEHNRLYWYRQTLGQGPEFLTYFQNEAQLEKSRLLSDRFSAERPKGSFSTLEIQRTEQGDSAMYLCASSPAVDRKAFFGQGTRLTVV.

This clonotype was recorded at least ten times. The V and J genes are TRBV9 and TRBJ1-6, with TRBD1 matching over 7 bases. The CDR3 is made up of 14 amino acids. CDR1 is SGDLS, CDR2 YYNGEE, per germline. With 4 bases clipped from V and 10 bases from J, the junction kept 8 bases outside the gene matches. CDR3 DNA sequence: TGTGCCAGCAGCCCTAGACAGGGACGATCACCCCTCCACTTT. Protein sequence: CASSPRQGRSPLHF.

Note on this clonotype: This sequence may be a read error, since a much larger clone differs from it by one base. The CDR3 DNA reads as TGCAGCGTTCCGCAGGGTGGGGAGCAGTACTTC. Amino acids: CSVPQGGEQYF. The chain is built from TRBV29-1 and TRBJ2-7, with D maybe TRBD1 (5 bases). Germline loops: CDR1 SQVTM, CDR2 ANQGSEA. The V gene lost 5 bases and the J gene lost 7 bases, with 12 bases spanning the gap. CDR3 length equals 11 residues.

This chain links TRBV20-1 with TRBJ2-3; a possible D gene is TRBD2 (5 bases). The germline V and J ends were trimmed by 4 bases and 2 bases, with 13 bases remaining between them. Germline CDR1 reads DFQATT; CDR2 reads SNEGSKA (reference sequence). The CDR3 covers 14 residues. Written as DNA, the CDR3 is TGCAGTGCTACCCGAGCGGAAGACACAGATACGCAGTATTTT. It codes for CSATRAEDTDTQYF.

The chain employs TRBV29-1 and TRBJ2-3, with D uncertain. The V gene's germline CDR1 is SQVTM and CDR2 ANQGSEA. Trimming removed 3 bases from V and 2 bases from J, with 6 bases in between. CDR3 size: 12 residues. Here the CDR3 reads CSVEATTDTQYF. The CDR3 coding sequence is TGCAGCGTTGAGGCGACCACAGATACGCAGTATTTT.

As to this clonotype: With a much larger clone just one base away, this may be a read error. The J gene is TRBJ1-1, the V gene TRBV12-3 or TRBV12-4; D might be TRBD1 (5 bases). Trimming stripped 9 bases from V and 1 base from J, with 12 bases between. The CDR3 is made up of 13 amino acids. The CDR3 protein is CARSVQENTEAFF. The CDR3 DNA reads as TGTGCCAGAAGCGTACAGGAGAACACTGAAGCTTTCTTT.

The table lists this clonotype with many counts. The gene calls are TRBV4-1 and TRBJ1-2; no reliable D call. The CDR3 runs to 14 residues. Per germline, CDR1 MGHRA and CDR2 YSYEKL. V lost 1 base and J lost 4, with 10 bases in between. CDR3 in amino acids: CASSQGMSPYGYTF. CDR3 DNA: TGCGCCAGCAGCCAAGGAATGTCGCCCTATGGCTACACCTTC.

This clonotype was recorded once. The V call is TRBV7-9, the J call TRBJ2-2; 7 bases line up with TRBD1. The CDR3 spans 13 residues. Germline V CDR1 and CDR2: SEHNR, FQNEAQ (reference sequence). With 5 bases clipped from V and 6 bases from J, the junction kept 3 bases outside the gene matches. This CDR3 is CASSRDSAGELFF. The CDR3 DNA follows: TGTGCCAGCAGCAGGGACAGCGCCGGGGAGCTGTTTTTT.

The CDR3 region is CSARERNQPQHF. DNA of the CDR3: TGCAGTGCCAGGGAGAGGAATCAGCCCCAGCATTTT. The chain combines TRBV20-1 with TRBJ1-5; D may be TRBD1 (5 bases). V lost 6 bases, J lost 4 bases, and 10 bases lay in between. CDR1 and CDR2 (germline): DFQATT, SNEGSKA (reference sequence). The CDR3 is 12 residues long.

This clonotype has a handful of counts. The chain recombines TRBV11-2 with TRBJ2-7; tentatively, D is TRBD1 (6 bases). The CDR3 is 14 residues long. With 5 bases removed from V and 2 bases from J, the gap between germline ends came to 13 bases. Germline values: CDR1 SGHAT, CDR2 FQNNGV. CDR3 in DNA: TGTGCCAGCAGCGTCCAGACAGGTACCTACGAGCAGTACTTC. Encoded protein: CASSVQTGTYEQYF. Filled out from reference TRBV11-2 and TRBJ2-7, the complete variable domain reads EAGVAQSPRYKIIEKRQSVAFWCNPISGHATLYWYQQILGQGPKLLIQFQNNGVVDDSQLPKDRFSAERLKGVDSTLKIQPAKLEDSAVYLCASSVQTGTYEQYFGPGTRLTVT.

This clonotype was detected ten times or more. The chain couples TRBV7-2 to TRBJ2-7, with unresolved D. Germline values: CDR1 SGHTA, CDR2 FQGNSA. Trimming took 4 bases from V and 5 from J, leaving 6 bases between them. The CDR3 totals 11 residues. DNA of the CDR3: TGTGCCAGCAGCTCCGGCCACGAGCAGTACTTC. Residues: CASSSGHEQYF.